This passage covers 13 T cell receptor beta chains from one sample sequenced in a study of cytomegalovirus exposure and HLA in healthy donors. The PCR was carried out with 60 Vbeta primers and 13 Jbeta primers. Sequenced by immunoSEQ multiplex PCR; TCRdb stores in-frame clones only, minus some. The sample comprises some 130,000 clones, 75% to 80% of which are singletons, and about 1% rests with the top ten. Input material: PBMCs. Receptors originate from a male donor in good health and CMV-seronegative.

V and J are TRBV7-9 and TRBJ1-2, with 8 bases aligning to TRBD1. Germline loops: CDR1 SEHNR, CDR2 FQNEAQ (reference sequence). CDR3 length: 16 residues. V lost 2 bases to trimming and J lost 4 bases; unmatched junction nucleotides: 9. The CDR3 loop is CASSLYARGRSYGYTF. DNA for the CDR3: TGTGCCAGCAGCTTATACGCCAGGGGGCGTAGCTATGGCTACACCTTC.

J is TRBJ2-1 and V is TRBV6-6; D is possibly TRBD1 (5 bases). Germline V CDR1 and CDR2: MNHNY, SVGAGI (reference sequence). The V end was cut by 3 bases, the J end by 2 bases, with 11 bases between. The CDR3 runs 15 residues. CDR3 coding DNA: TGTGCCAGCAGTTATACAGGAGTGACCTACAATGAGCAGTTCTTC. Translating gives CASSYTGVTYNEQFF.

This sequence joins TRBV19 and TRBJ1-2; TRBD1 might be the D (6 bases). V was shortened by 4 bases and J by 2 bases, with 14 bases between the two germline ends. This CDR3 contains 15 residues. CDR1 and CDR2 (germline): LNHDA, SQIVND (reference sequence). DNA for the CDR3: TGTGCCAGTAGTACCGGACAGTGGGGAAACTATGGCTACACCTTC. Translating gives CASSTGQWGNYGYTF. Full variable domain (rest looked up from reference TRBV19 and TRBJ1-2): DGGITQSPKYLFRKEGQNVTLSCEQNLNHDAMYWYRQDPGQGLRLIYYSQIVNDFQKGDIAEGYSVSREKKESFPLTVTSAQKNPTAFYLCASSTGQWGNYGYTFGSGTRLTVV.

The chain has TRBV23-1 and TRBJ1-5; 10 bases agree with TRBD1. TRBV23-1 is marked as an open reading frame, function uncertain. CDR3 length: 14 amino acids. V lost 7 bases, J lost 7 bases, and 7 bases stayed unmatched. The CDR3 region is CASKRTGGCQPQHF. The CDR3 DNA reads TGCGCCAGCAAGCGGACAGGGGGTTGCCAGCCCCAGCATTTT.

The CDR3 sequence is CASSPGGNTEAFF. CDR3 nucleotide sequence: TGTGCCAGCAGTCCGGGGGGGAACACTGAAGCTTTCTTT. This chain uses TRBV6-5 with TRBJ1-1, with D perhaps matching TRBD1 (5 bases). CDR1 and CDR2 from the germline V gene are MNHEY and SVGAGI. CDR3 size: 13 residues. Trimming took off 5 bases at V and 1 base at J, with 8 bases between the two ends.

This chain uses TRBV5-4 with TRBJ2-3; 7 bases are shared with TRBD1. The CDR3 consists of 16 residues. CDR1 is SGHNT and CDR2 is YYREEE in the germline V gene (reference sequence). The ends lost 3 bases at V and 4 bases at J; junction bases unmatched: 11. DNA of the CDR3: TGTGCCAGCAGCTCCGGGACAGCACCTTCTCCAGATACGCAGTATTTT. It is translated as CASSSGTAPSPDTQYF.

The chain is built from TRBV18 and TRBJ2-3, with 9 bases aligning to TRBD2. Germline V gene data show CDR1 as KGHSH and CDR2 as LQKENI. The CDR3 is made up of 16 amino acids. V shed 3 bases and J 5 bases; nucleotides not matched to a gene: 9. The CDR3 spells CASSPRGGGARDTQYF. The CDR3 DNA sequence: TGTGCCAGCTCACCGCGGGGCGGGGGGGCCAGAGATACGCAGTATTTT.

This clone was detected only once. The DNA for the CDR3 is TGTGCCACCGGGGACCCGGACAGGGCTCACCATGGCTACACCTTC. The encoded protein is CATGDPDRAHHGYTF. J is TRBJ1-2 and V is TRBV5-6; 8 positions match TRBD1. Germline V gives CDR1 SGHDT, CDR2 YYEEEE. J lost 6 bases, V lost 9 bases, and 16 bases had no gene match. The CDR3 spans 15 residues.

This sequence joins TRBV7-2 and TRBJ2-2, with a possible D match to TRBD1 (6 bases). Germline V lookup: CDR1 SGHTA, CDR2 FQGNSA. V was clipped by 5 bases and J by 0 bases, with 13 bases between them. This CDR3 region has 16 residues. This CDR3 reads CASSNTGTTNTGELFF. Here the CDR3 DNA reads TGTGCCAGCAGCAATACCGGGACAACGAACACCGGGGAGCTGTTTTTT.

This clone was seen only once. The chain carries TRBV9 and TRBJ2-7, with 10 bases identical to TRBD1. The germline V gene encodes CDR1 SGDLS and CDR2 YYNGEE. This CDR3 comprises 14 residues. V shed 4 bases and J 3 bases; nucleotides not matched to a gene: 4. DNA of the CDR3: TGTGCCAGCAGCACGGGACAGGGGAGCTACGAGCAGTACTTC. This sequence encodes CASSTGQGSYEQYF.

The J gene is TRBJ2-5, the V gene TRBV25-1; a possible D gene is TRBD1 (5 bases). Deletions cut 5 bases from V and 5 bases from J, with 12 bases between. Germline V gene lookup returns CDR1 MGHDK and CDR2 SYGVNS. The CDR3 length is 13 residues. This chain's CDR3 is CASSKGSLETQYF. The CDR3 nucleotides are TGTGCCAGCAGTAAGGGGTCTCTCGAGACCCAGTACTTC.

The genes are TRBV19 and TRBJ2-6; 7 positions match TRBD1. This CDR3 region has 16 residues. V was pared by 6 bases and J by 0 bases, with 5 bases of the junction left unmatched. Germline loops: CDR1 LNHDA, CDR2 SQIVND (reference sequence). CDR3 sequence: CASSPRTGSGANVLTF. DNA for the CDR3: TGTGCCAGTAGCCCGAGGACAGGCTCTGGGGCCAACGTCCTGACTTTC.

The V call is TRBV14, the J call TRBJ2-7; TRBD2 matches 7 bases. The J segment lost 5 bases and the V segment lost 1 base, leaving 8 bases of the junction unmatched. The germline CDR1 and CDR2 sequences are SGHDN and FVKESK. This CDR3 has 15 residues. The DNA of the CDR3 is TGTGCCAGCAGCCAAGCTAAGCGGGGAAGAAACGAGCAGTACTTC. Protein sequence: CASSQAKRGRNEQYF.